Following are 2 T cell receptor beta chains from one sample sequenced in a study of CD8+ T cells in alopecia areata. RNA extraction and reverse transcription yielded cDNA as sequencing template. Produced via immunoSEQ multiplex PCR; TCRdb's table is partial and in-frame only. In the table there are 65,000 to 100,000 clones, just over 50% of which are singletons. The sample consisted of NKG2D-high CD8+ T cells sorted from blood. All receptors come from a human donor with alopecia areata.

V is TRBV13 and J is TRBJ2-1, with TRBD2 identical over 15 bases. The CDR3 totals 17 residues. The germline gives CDR1 PRHDT, CDR2 FYEKMQ (reference sequence). J gave up 0 bases and V 6 bases, and 3 bases lay outside the gene matches. CDR3 region: CASRGLAGGSSYNEQFF. CDR3 sequence (DNA): TGTGCCAGCAGAGGACTAGCGGGAGGGAGCTCCTACAATGAGCAGTTCTTC.

The rearrangement joins TRBV25-1 to TRBJ1-4; 7 positions match TRBD1. The CDR3 extends over 16 amino acids. Germline lookup yields CDR1 MGHDK and CDR2 SYGVNS. V dropped 1 base and J dropped 8; count of bases not matched to a gene: 10. The CDR3 DNA sequence: TGTGCCAGCAGTGAATCCCCGACAGGGTGGAAAGAAAAACTGTTTTTT. Its protein product is CASSESPTGWKEKLFF.